This TCR beta chain was documented in a study of T-cell memory formation after mild COVID-19. For the study at large: Most TCR clusters belonged to a single donor.

The J segment lost 1 base and the V segment lost 3 bases, leaving 7 bases of the junction unmatched. The CDR3 runs 17 residues. Germline CDR1 and CDR2: WSHSY and SAAADI. A 5'RACE reaction primed in the constant segment made cDNA libraries of TCR alpha and TCR beta, and these carried sample barcodes and UMIs. TCRdb reanalysed the 5' RACE reads using MiXCR and keeps one entry per CDR3 protein. The sample includes under 200,000 distinct CDR3 sequences, approximately 12% seen only once; the top ten take 2.5% to 4%. The rearrangement joins TRBV10-2 to TRBJ2-1, with 9 bases fitting TRBD1. This clonotype originated in a man in his late teens or twenties who had mild COVID-19 (a few samples of this study predate the infection). Cell type and time point are not known. Input material: PBMCs or a T cell subset sorted from them (not recorded which). CDR3 sequence: CASSDLPGTGSYNEQFF. The CDR3 region has the DNA TGCGCCAGCAGTGACTTGCCCGGGACAGGGTCCTACAATGAGCAGTTCTTC.